A selection of T cell receptor beta chains follows, all from one sample in a study of early stage breast cancer tumors. Measured with immunoSEQ multiplex PCR; TCRdb has only the in-frame clones, and not every one. The data contain 65,000 to 75,000 clones, roughly 80% of them singletons. Sequencing was carried out using blood. The receptors originated from a person aged 35-50 years with breast cancer. The conserved cysteine and the conserved F or W are not part of the CDR3 here. Fields, in order: V gene, J gene, CDR3 protein.

>TRBV2|TRBJ1-2
ASLGGLYGYT
>TRBV7-8|TRBJ2-7
ASSLAGGTQSSYEQY
>TRBV18|TRBJ2-3
ASSPRGQGSTDTQY
>TRBV11-3|TRBJ2-1
ASSLDRDYEQF
>TRBV9|TRBJ2-7
ASSVGAGGSYEQY
>TRBV5-1|TRBJ2-3
ASRDSGSGSTQY
>TRBV6-6|TRBJ1-4
ASKILRDNNEKLF
>TRBV4-2|TRBJ2-2
ASSLTSTGELF
>TRBV6-1|TRBJ1-2
ASSETGPAGVET
>TRBV7-9|TRBJ2-7
ASSSRAWGAQYEQY
>TRBV6-5|TRBJ1-1
ASSYGRGTEAF
>TRBV28|TRBJ2-7
ASLGQGFYEQY
>TRBV6-5|TRBJ2-1
ASALGAAEYNEQF
>TRBV5-1|TRBJ1-1
ASGEDGMNTEAF
>TRBV11-3|TRBJ2-5
ASSQDQAATQY
>TRBV6-5|TRBJ2-7
ASSYTGQGREQY
>TRBV9|TRBJ1-1
ASSGPSLNTEAF
>TRBV18|TRBJ1-2
ASSPSDYGYT
>TRBV4-2|TRBJ1-1
ASSRLSRGFYEAF
>TRBV27|TRBJ1-4
ASKTRTNEKLF
>TRBV27|TRBJ2-5
ASSRDGLATETQY
>TRBV18|TRBJ2-1
ASSSRTGRDEQF
>TRBV5-1|TRBJ1-5
ASSLVPQSGVSAQH
>TRBV28|TRBJ2-7
ASRNLADAYEQY
>TRBV4-1|TRBJ1-1
ASSQENRGLTEAF
>TRBV27|TRBJ2-1
ASSMGATSRSDEQF
>TRBV7-9|TRBJ1-1
ASSLAAGNTEAF
>TRBV28|TRBJ2-3
ASKGLPSSTDTQY
>TRBV28|TRBJ2-1
ASSSDGSGKNEQF
>TRBV30|TRBJ1-2
AWSRMGIYGYT
>TRBV27|TRBJ2-1
ASSSLLGGENNEQF
>TRBV7-8|TRBJ2-1
ATSGSLGNEQF
>TRBV4-1|TRBJ1-5
ASSQVGHNQPQH
>TRBV18|TRBJ2-6
ASSLTGYSGANVLT
>TRBV30|TRBJ1-2
AWSRGQGYGYT
>TRBV18|TRBJ2-3
ASSPIPGVGDTQY
>TRBV7-9|TRBJ2-5
ASSLLENREQETQY